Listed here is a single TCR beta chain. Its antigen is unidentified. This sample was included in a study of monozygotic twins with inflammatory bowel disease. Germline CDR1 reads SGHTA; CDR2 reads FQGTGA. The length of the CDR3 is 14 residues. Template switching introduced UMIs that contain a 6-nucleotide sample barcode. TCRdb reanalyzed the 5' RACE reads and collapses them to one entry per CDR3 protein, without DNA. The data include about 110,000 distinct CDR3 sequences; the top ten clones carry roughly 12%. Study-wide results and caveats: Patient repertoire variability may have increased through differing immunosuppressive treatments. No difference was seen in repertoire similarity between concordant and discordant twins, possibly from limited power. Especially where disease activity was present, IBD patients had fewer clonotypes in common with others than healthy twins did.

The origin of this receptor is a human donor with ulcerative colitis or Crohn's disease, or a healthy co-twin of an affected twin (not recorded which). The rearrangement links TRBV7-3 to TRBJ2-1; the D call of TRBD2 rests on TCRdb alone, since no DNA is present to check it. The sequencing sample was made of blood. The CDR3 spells CASSPTSGSYEQFF.